These T cell receptor beta chains were read from a single sample in a study of blood T cell repertoires in COVID-19. This table comes from immunoSEQ multiplex PCR, and its TCRdb copy is limited to in-frame clones, with some not included. The table has approximately 400,000 clones, approximately 88% seen once. Sequenced: peripheral blood. The origin of the receptors is a man aged 40-49 years with acute or convalescent COVID-19. Each CDR3 is given with its conserved first and last residue. D genes are given only for firm matches. Clone sizes are given selectively: once, few, many, or a class where the clone is expanded.

.	.	TRBV27	CASSSPGYGYTF
.	.	TRBV25-1	CASSDQRSTDTQYF
TRBD2	.	TRBV11-3	CASSRLAGERTGELFF
.	once	TRBV7-3	CASSFGTENSPLHF
TRBD1	.	TRBV7-3	CASSSRADRGNTEAFF
TRBD2	.	TRBV9	CASSPSGGRGNEQFF
.	.	TRBV19	CASSGAGTSGELFF
.	.	TRBV10-2	CASSEPGVPDGYTF
.	.	TRBV27	CASSLNPGTGNTIYF
.	.	TRBV24-1	CATSDWQGFVAFF
TRBD1	.	TRBV27	CASSKSTGSSYEQYF
.	.	TRBV19	CASISGGDEQFF
.	.	TRBV6-6	CASSYGRENEKLFF
.	.	TRBV11-2	CASSKNRVSNTGELFF
.	.	TRBV5-1	CASSSDYSYEQYF
.	.	TRBV3-1/TRBV3-2	CASSQDTAQRYF
TRBD2	.	TRBV20-1	CSASMAGGVNTGELFF
.	.	TRBV9	CASSVDGHSNEKLFF
.	.	TRBV4-3	CASSQIQTGGQETQYF
.	.	TRBV19	CASSIRLVRMETQYF
.	.	TRBV12-5	CASGFPGIDTEAFF
.	.	TRBV4-3	CASSQDTGQRNQPQHF